This section outlines one T cell receptor (beta chain) sequence together with its context. V was clipped by 6 bases and J by 2 bases; unmatched bases: 11. The CDR3 totals 15 residues. The germline gives CDR1 SQVTM, CDR2 ANQGSEA. PCR was performed using 60 Vbeta and 13 Jbeta primers. TCRdb keeps only in-frame clones here, not all; method: immunoSEQ multiplex PCR. Of tens of thousands of clones listed, under 80% are singletons. This record comes from a study of cytomegalovirus exposure and HLA in healthy donors. Sequencing was done on a sample of PBMCs. The chain has TRBV29-1 and TRBJ1-1; 8 nucleotides align to TRBD1. The TCR sequence derives from a woman aged 50 to 60 in good health and CMV-seropositive. The CDR3 DNA follows: TGCAGCGTGAGAAAGACAGGGGAAACTAACACTGAAGCTTTCTTT. Translation: CSVRKTGETNTEAFF.